A selection of T cell receptor beta chains follows, all from one sample in a study of T cell responses to AZD1222 COVID-19 vaccine. Assay: immunoSEQ multiplex PCR; the TCRdb copy retains only in-frame clones and omits some. The table shows about 150,000 clones, with approximately 94% occurring only once. The sequencing here drew on peripheral blood, taken on day 0 of AZD1222 vaccination. The receptors derive from an adult in good health. CDR3s include the opening cysteine and the closing phenylalanine or tryptophan. The D gene is left open where the match is weak. Clone sizes are given selectively: once, few, many, or a class where the clone is expanded.

d_call: TRBD1; v_call: TRBV5-1; clone_size: .; j_call: TRBJ1-3; cdr3_nt: TGCGCCAGCAGCTTGGAACAGGGGGAATGGAACACCATATATTTT; cdr3_aa: CASSLEQGEWNTIYF
d_call: .; v_call: TRBV12-3/TRBV12-4; clone_size: .; j_call: TRBJ1-5; cdr3_nt: TGTGCCAGCAGTGATGAGGGTCCGCCCCAGCATTTT; cdr3_aa: CASSDEGPPQHF
d_call: .; v_call: TRBV4-3; clone_size: .; j_call: TRBJ1-2; cdr3_nt: TGCGCCAGCAGCCCGAAAGTCGGGAAGGGGAACTATGGCTACACCTTC; cdr3_aa: CASSPKVGKGNYGYTF
d_call: .; v_call: TRBV5-1; clone_size: .; j_call: TRBJ2-1; cdr3_nt: TGCGCCAGCAGTCTTAGCGGGACAGGGTACAATGAGCAGTTCTTC; cdr3_aa: CASSLSGTGYNEQFF
d_call: .; v_call: TRBV27; clone_size: .; j_call: TRBJ2-3; cdr3_nt: TGTGCCAGCGAATCCGGAGGGGCGCAGTATTTT; cdr3_aa: CASESGGAQYF
d_call: .; v_call: TRBV2; clone_size: once; j_call: TRBJ1-2; cdr3_nt: TGTGCCAGCCTTCGAGGACTCAGGTCTAACTATGGCTACACCTTC; cdr3_aa: CASLRGLRSNYGYTF
d_call: .; v_call: TRBV11-3; clone_size: once; j_call: TRBJ2-1; cdr3_nt: TGTGCCAGCAGCCCTGTTCACGGGGCTTACAATGAGCAGTTCTTC; cdr3_aa: CASSPVHGAYNEQFF
d_call: .; v_call: TRBV18; clone_size: .; j_call: TRBJ1-5; cdr3_nt: TGTGCCAGCTCACTCGAGGAGAATCAGCCCCAGCATTTT; cdr3_aa: CASSLEENQPQHF
d_call: .; v_call: TRBV4-1; clone_size: .; j_call: TRBJ1-2; cdr3_nt: TGCGCCAGCAGCCCCCCCGGACAGAGCTATGGCTACACCTTC; cdr3_aa: CASSPPGQSYGYTF
d_call: .; v_call: TRBV27; clone_size: .; j_call: TRBJ2-2; cdr3_nt: TGTGCCAGCTGTGATAGATGGGAACAAGGCGGGGAGCTGTTTTTT; cdr3_aa: CASCDRWEQGGELFF
d_call: TRBD2; v_call: TRBV6-1; clone_size: .; j_call: TRBJ2-7; cdr3_nt: TGTGCCAGCAGTGAAGCGCTGCCTAGCGGGGGCTACGAGCAGTACTTC; cdr3_aa: CASSEALPSGGYEQYF
d_call: .; v_call: TRBV15; clone_size: .; j_call: TRBJ1-5; cdr3_nt: TGTGCCACCAGCAGTCGGACGGGGGGCCAGCCCCAGCATTTT; cdr3_aa: CATSSRTGGQPQHF
d_call: .; v_call: TRBV28; clone_size: once; j_call: TRBJ2-1; cdr3_nt: TGTGCCAGCAGTTTGGGGGCGCGTGGGAATGAGCAGTTCTTC; cdr3_aa: CASSLGARGNEQFF